Described below is a single T cell receptor (beta chain) sequence and its context. The J segment lost 6 bases and the V segment lost 3 bases, leaving 5 bases of the junction unmatched. The CDR3 consists of 14 residues. Germline V gene data show CDR1 as KGHSH and CDR2 as LQKENI. The data are from a study of blood T cell repertoires in COVID-19. In the study overall: Material from acute and convalescent COVID-19 was sourced from the United States, Italy and Spain.

In the source study's methods: Reference gene primers were amplified, and this amplification served to estimate nucleated cell counts. Libraries were prepared by immunoSEQ multiplex PCR; TCRdb keeps only in-frame clonotypes and omits some of them. Clone size and the V and J calls come from that table; the DNA yielded D and trimming. The profile shows a few hundred thousand clones, less than 90% of them singletons. The chain joins TRBV18 to TRBJ1-2; TRBD1 aligns across 9 bases. The source material was peripheral blood. The receptor's source is a man aged 60-69 years who had recovered from COVID-19. The CDR3 sequence: CASSPITGGDGYTF. For the CDR3, the DNA is TGTGCCAGCTCACCGATAACAGGGGGCGATGGCTACACCTTC. The variable domain in full, with the rest retrieved from reference TRBV18 and TRBJ1-2, is NAGVMQNPRHLVRRRGQEARLRCSPMKGHSHVYWYRQLPEEGLKFMVYLQKENIIDESGMPKERFSAEFPKEGPSILRIQQVVRGDSAAYFCASSPITGGDGYTFGSGTRLTVV.